Following are 29 T cell receptor beta chains from one sample sequenced in a study of cytomegalovirus exposure and HLA in healthy donors. Primers included in the PCR were 60 Vbeta and 13 Jbeta primers. Profiled with immunoSEQ multiplex PCR; TCRdb holds only in-frame clones, not every one. This table lists more than 100,000 clones. The source material was PBMCs. The receptors were sampled from a man younger than 35 in good health and CMV-seronegative.

The V call is TRBV19, the J call TRBJ2-1; D might be TRBD1 (6 bases). CDR3 length: 11 amino acids. Looked up from germline, CDR1 is LNHDA and CDR2 is SQIVND (reference sequence). V was pared by 10 bases and J by 10 bases, with 14 bases between. The chain's CDR3 is CATLGRGEQFF. CDR3 coding DNA: TGTGCCACCCTGGGTAGGGGGGAGCAGTTCTTC. The entire variable domain, with the rest obtained from reference TRBV19 and TRBJ2-1, is as follows: DGGITQSPKYLFRKEGQNVTLSCEQNLNHDAMYWYRQDPGQGLRLIYYSQIVNDFQKGDIAEGYSVSREKKESFPLTVTSAQKNPTAFYLCATLGRGEQFFGPGTRLTVL.

V gene TRBV7-2 combines with J gene TRBJ2-5; 10 bases map to TRBD1. In germline, CDR1 is SGHTA, CDR2 FQGNSA. The length of the CDR3 is 16 residues. The V and J ends lost 0 bases and 3 bases, in that order; junction bases with no gene match: 4. CDR3 loop: CASSLASGTGEETQYF. The CDR3 DNA reads as TGTGCCAGCAGCTTAGCATCCGGGACAGGGGAAGAGACCCAGTACTTC. Drawing the rest from reference TRBV7-2 and TRBJ2-5, the complete variable domain is GAGVSQSPSNKVTEKGKDVELRCDPISGHTALYWYRQSLGQGLEFLIYFQGNSAPDKSGLPSDRFSAERTGGSVSTLTIQRTQQEDSAVYLCASSLASGTGEETQYFGPGTRLLVL.

This sequence joins TRBV5-1 and TRBJ2-3; D might be TRBD2 (7 bases). V lost 1 base to trimming and J lost 2 bases, with 11 bases between them. CDR3 size: 15 residues. Germline V gene sequence: CDR1 SGHRS, CDR2 YFSETQ. DNA for the CDR3: TGCGCCAGCAGCTTGCAGGGGAGGGTCACAGATACGCAGTATTTT. Protein product: CASSLQGRVTDTQYF. Full variable domain (rest looked up from reference TRBV5-1 and TRBJ2-3): KAGVTQTPRYLIKTRGQQVTLSCSPISGHRSVSWYQQTPGQGLQFLFEYFSETQRNKGNFPGRFSGRQFSNSRSEMNVSTLELGDSALYLCASSLQGRVTDTQYFGPGTRLTVL.

The chain joins TRBV5-6 to TRBJ2-3; TRBD2 is a possible D gene (6 bases). The CDR3 is 15 amino acids. Deletions cut 5 bases from V and 2 bases from J, with 15 bases between. Germline CDR1 reads SGHDT; CDR2 reads YYEEEE. CDR3: CASSRPGVVTDTQYF. The CDR3 DNA follows: TGTGCCAGCAGTCGTCCGGGAGTCGTCACAGATACGCAGTATTTT.

The rearrangement joins TRBV4-2 to TRBJ2-5, with a possible D match to TRBD2 (5 bases). The J call may be mistaken, given a closer DNA end match to TRBJ2-7. Per the germline V gene, CDR1 is LGHNA and CDR2 is YNFKEQ. This CDR3 contains 13 residues. DNA for the CDR3: TGTGCCAGCAGCCAAGAAGAGGGATACGAGCAGTACTTC. Protein: CASSQEEGYEQYF.

V usage is TRBV19 and J usage is TRBJ2-5; 11 nucleotides align to TRBD1. Trimming removed 4 bases from V and 4 bases from J; junction bases left unmatched: 5. Germline loops: CDR1 LNHDA, CDR2 SQIVND (reference sequence). CDR3 length: 15 amino acids. CDR3 region: CASSTGTGGGETQYF. The DNA for the CDR3 is TGTGCCAGTAGTACCGGGACAGGGGGTGGAGAGACCCAGTACTTC.

The rearrangement uses TRBV11-2 and TRBJ2-7; D may be TRBD2 (5 bases). This CDR3 spans 12 amino acids. Germline V gives CDR1 SGHAT, CDR2 FQNNGV. The V and J ends lost 1 base and 6 bases respectively, with 7 bases between them. The CDR3 loop reads CASSLGGIEQYF. The CDR3 DNA sequence: TGTGCCAGCAGCTTAGGAGGGATCGAGCAGTACTTC.

The chain's CDR3 is CASRVGQSFYGYTF. The DNA for the CDR3 is TGTGCCAGTAGAGTGGGACAGAGTTTTTATGGCTACACCTTC. The chain has TRBV19 and TRBJ1-2; 7 bases are shared with TRBD1. The V gene end was trimmed by 6 bases and the J gene end by 5 bases; junction bases not matched to a gene: 9. Germline CDR1 is LNHDA and CDR2 is SQIVND (reference sequence). The CDR3 runs to 14 residues.

The rearrangement uses TRBV19 and TRBJ2-3; perhaps TRBD1 as D (5 bases). Germline-derived CDR1 and CDR2 are LNHDA and SQIVND (reference sequence). The CDR3 contains 14 residues. Trimming shortened V by 7 bases and J by 5 bases, and 16 bases separated the two germline ends. As DNA, the CDR3 is TGTGCCAGTACTTTGACAGTCCTTGGAGATACGCAGTATTTT. Amino acid sequence: CASTLTVLGDTQYF.

In nucleotides, the CDR3 is TGTGCCACCAGCAGAGTTCCACTTGACTACGAGCAGTACTTC. This encodes CATSRVPLDYEQYF. The J gene is TRBJ2-7, the V gene TRBV15; D call uncertain. CDR3 length equals 14 residues. Trimming cost V 1 base and J 3 bases, with 10 bases left between them. Germline V CDR1 and CDR2: LNHNV, YYDKDF (reference sequence). The full variable domain, its missing parts supplied by reference TRBV15 and TRBJ2-7, is DAMVIQNPRYQVTQFGKPVTLSCSQTLNHNVMYWYQQKSSQAPKLLFHYYDKDFNNEADTPDNFQSRRPNTSFCFLDIRSPGLGDTAMYLCATSRVPLDYEQYFGPGTRLTVT.

V and J are TRBV7-3 and TRBJ2-5; 9 bases map to TRBD2. The DNA end favors TRBJ2-7, so the J call may be wrong. In germline, CDR1 is SGHTA, CDR2 FQGTGA. CDR3 length equals 14 residues. CDR3 bases: TGTGCCAGCAGCTTACTAGCGGGGAACTACGAGCAGTACTTC. Protein: CASSLLAGNYEQYF.

This sequence joins TRBV7-2 and TRBJ2-3; D might be TRBD1 (6 bases). Germline CDR1 SGHTA, CDR2 FQGNSA. With 5 bases removed from V and 4 bases from J, the gap between germline ends came to 10 bases. The CDR3 is 13 amino acids. CDR3 nucleotide sequence: TGTGCCAGCAGCAAACAGGGATCAGATACGCAGTATTTT. Amino acids: CASSKQGSDTQYF.

The chain couples TRBV30 to TRBJ1-1; 9 positions agree with TRBD1. Germline assignment: CDR1 GTSNPN and CDR2 SVGIG (reference sequence). The V gene end was trimmed by 5 bases and the J gene end by 2 bases; junction bases not matched to a gene: 3. The CDR3 runs to 13 residues. The CDR3 nucleotides read TGTGCCTGGGGGACAGGGCGCAACACTGAAGCTTTCTTT. Translated: CAWGTGRNTEAFF.

The chain combines TRBV6-5 with TRBJ1-2; D unresolved. Trimming left V 0 bases short and J 2 bases short, with 10 bases between. Germline assignment: CDR1 MNHEY and CDR2 SVGAGI. CDR3 size: 15 residues. The CDR3 spells CASSYSRSANYGYTF. The CDR3 DNA reads TGTGCCAGCAGTTACTCTCGGAGCGCCAACTATGGCTACACCTTC.

This sequence joins TRBV19 and TRBJ1-2; 8 positions match TRBD1. J was trimmed by 5 bases and V by 7 bases; bases with no gene match: 9. The CDR3 is 14 residues long. From germline, CDR1 is LNHDA and CDR2 SQIVND (reference sequence). Here the CDR3 DNA reads TGTGCCAGTATCGAGACAGGGGATAAGTATGGCTACACCTTC. Translated: CASIETGDKYGYTF.

The rearrangement uses TRBV10-2 and TRBJ2-3, with TRBD2 matching 9 bases. V lost 6 bases, J lost 2 bases, and 3 bases stayed unmatched. Germline V gene data show CDR1 as WSHSY and CDR2 as SAAADI. The CDR3 loop spans 14 amino acids. The DNA of the CDR3 is TGCGCCAGCAGCCTAGCGGGAACCACAGATACGCAGTATTTT. It specifies CASSLAGTTDTQYF.

J is TRBJ2-7 and V is TRBV19; D perhaps matches TRBD2 (6 bases). With 5 bases removed from V and 2 bases from J, the gap between germline ends came to 16 bases. Germline loops: CDR1 LNHDA, CDR2 SQIVND (reference sequence). This CDR3 spans 15 amino acids. CDR3: CASSVGASETYEQYF. The CDR3 DNA follows: TGTGCCAGTAGTGTTGGGGCTAGCGAAACCTACGAGCAGTACTTC.

J is TRBJ2-7 and V is TRBV5-5, with D possibly being TRBD1 (6 bases). V was clipped by 4 bases and J by 3 bases, with 11 bases between them. The length of the CDR3 is 13 residues. Germline V lookup: CDR1 SGHKS, CDR2 YYEKEE (reference sequence). CDR3 nucleotides: TGTGCCAGCAGCGATACAGGGATCTACGAGCAGTACTTC. Protein product: CASSDTGIYEQYF.

The rearrangement joins TRBV18 to TRBJ2-5; 7 bases fit TRBD2. The junction had 4 bases not matched to a gene; V was cut back by 4 bases and J by 5 bases. Germline V gives CDR1 KGHSH, CDR2 LQKENI. There are 13 residues in the CDR3. CDR3 bases: TGTGCCAGCTCACTCGGACTAGTCGAGACCCAGTACTTC. Its protein is CASSLGLVETQYF.

A word on this clone: A junction boundary mismatches the germline segment, possibly from a read error. Other DNA sequences from this sample encode an identical CDR3 as well. The gene calls are TRBV4-1 and TRBJ1-1; possibly TRBD1 for D (5 bases). This CDR3 has 16 amino acids. Germline CDR1 reads MGHRA; CDR2 reads YSYEKL. The CDR3 spells CASMPRGDSPNTEAFF. The CDR3 coding sequence is TGCGCCAGCATGCCTAGGGGTGACAGTCCGAACACTGAAGCCTTCTTT.

The V gene is TRBV2, the J gene TRBJ1-4, with D perhaps TRBD1 (6 bases). Deletions cut 5 bases from V and 4 bases from J, with 14 bases between. This CDR3 comprises 15 residues. Germline CDR1 and CDR2: SNHLY and FYNNEI. DNA of the CDR3: TGTGCCAGCAGTCCCCGGACAGCCATTAATGAAAAACTGTTTTTT. Protein: CASSPRTAINEKLFF.

This chain connects TRBV10-1 to TRBJ1-1; TRBD1 matches at 7 bases. Germline V gives CDR1 WNHNN, CDR2 SYGVQD (reference sequence). Germline trimming cut 3 bases from V and 2 bases from J; bases unmatched to any gene: 3. The CDR3 runs 14 residues. The CDR3 DNA reads TGCGCCAGCAGTGATGACAGGGACAACACTGAAGCTTTCTTT. Translation gives CASSDDRDNTEAFF.

The chain couples TRBV5-5 to TRBJ1-1, with a tentative D call TRBD1 (6 bases). The CDR3 is 14 amino acids. V was shortened by 0 bases and J by 4 bases, with 10 bases between the two germline ends. The germline gives CDR1 SGHKS, CDR2 YYEKEE (reference sequence). CDR3 residues: CASSLGGPGTEAFF. CDR3 bases: TGTGCCAGCAGCTTGGGGGGGCCGGGCACTGAAGCTTTCTTT.

The chain couples TRBV13 to TRBJ1-2; tentative D call: TRBD1 (6 bases). Trimming cost V 1 base and J 6 bases, with 12 bases left between them. The CDR3 spans 14 residues. From germline, CDR1 is PRHDT and CDR2 FYEKMQ (reference sequence). The CDR3 bases are TGTGCCAGCAGCTTAGAGGCAGGGGTAAATGGCTACACCTTC. It translates to CASSLEAGVNGYTF.

V usage is TRBV23-1 and J usage is TRBJ2-7; TRBD1 aligns across 12 bases. TRBV23-1 is known as an ORF, though its function is uncertain. V lost 4 bases and J lost 2; bases outside the gene matches: 3. This CDR3 contains 15 residues. The CDR3, as DNA: TGCGCCAGCAGTCGTGGGACAGGGGGCCCCTACGAGCAGTACTTC. It encodes CASSRGTGGPYEQYF.

This chain's CDR3 is CATSGGLRGLDTEAFF. The CDR3, as DNA: TGTGCCACCAGCGGGGGGCTCAGGGGGTTGGACACTGAAGCTTTCTTT. V gene TRBV15 combines with J gene TRBJ1-1, with TRBD1 matching over 7 bases. This CDR3 region has 16 residues. Germline loops: CDR1 LNHNV, CDR2 YYDKDF (reference sequence). The junction had 12 bases not matched to a gene; V was cut back by 5 bases and J by 3 bases.

This chain uses TRBV25-1 with TRBJ2-1, with D maybe TRBD2 (7 bases). The CDR3 is 16 residues long. V was pared by 5 bases and J by 4 bases, with 18 bases between. Per germline, CDR1 MGHDK and CDR2 SYGVNS. DNA of the CDR3: TGTGCCAGCAGTAAAACGGGGGGCAGGCTTTACAATGAGCAGTTCTTC. It codes for CASSKTGGRLYNEQFF. Filled out from reference TRBV25-1 and TRBJ2-1, the complete variable domain reads EADIYQTPRYLVIGTGKKITLECSQTMGHDKMYWYQQDPGMELHLIHYSYGVNSTEKGDLSSESTVSRIRTEHFPLTLESARPSHTSQYLCASSKTGGRLYNEQFFGPGTRLTVL.

The chain is built from TRBV5-6 and TRBJ2-7, with TRBD1 identical over 12 bases. The trim removed 2 bases at V and 5 bases at J, leaving 2 bases unmatched. CDR1 and CDR2 from the germline V gene are SGHDT and YYEEEE. The CDR3 is 14 residues long. The CDR3 nucleotides are TGTGCCAGCAGCTTAGGGACAGGGGGCAACGAGCAGTACTTC. It specifies CASSLGTGGNEQYF.

V gene TRBV7-6 combines with J gene TRBJ1-1, with 8 bases matching TRBD1. Germline CDR1 reads SGHVS; CDR2 reads FNYEAQ. The V and J ends lost 3 bases and 3 bases, in that order; junction bases with no gene match: 18. There are 19 residues in the CDR3. The CDR3 region has the DNA TGTGCCAGCAGCTTTAATACTATCGGACAGGGAAGGGGGTACACTGAAGCTTTCTTT. Its translation: CASSFNTIGQGRGYTEAFF.